These 20 T cell receptor beta chains were sequenced from one sample in a study of shared clonotypes between healthy human individuals. The method was immunoSEQ multiplex PCR; TCRdb's version includes in-frame clones alone and lacks a portion of them. The sample includes hundreds of thousands of clones, about 96% of them seen just once. CD45RO-negative cells were positively selected for CCR7, leaving out terminally differentiated effector memory CD45RA+ cells. The sequenced sample was naive CD8+ T cells sorted from blood. These receptors all stem from a man aged 25 to 40 in good health.

The chain joins TRBV11-3 to TRBJ2-7; 9 nucleotides agree with TRBD1. The V and J ends lost 5 bases and 2 bases, in that order; junction bases with no gene match: 4. Germline values: CDR1 SGHNT, CDR2 YENEEA. The CDR3 runs to 14 residues. Here the CDR3 reads CASSPRDRAYEQYF. The CDR3 nucleotides read TGTGCCAGCAGCCCCCGGGACAGGGCCTACGAGCAGTACTTC.

The rearrangement uses TRBV4-1 and TRBJ2-3; D unresolved. Trimming took 2 bases from V and 1 from J, leaving 4 bases between them. The CDR3 is made up of 13 amino acids. Germline V CDR1 and CDR2: MGHRA, YSYEKL. The CDR3 bases are TGCGCCAGCAGCCAACCCGGCACAGATACGCAGTATTTT. This translates into CASSQPGTDTQYF.

The chain joins TRBV18 to TRBJ2-3, with a weak D call TRBD2 (5 bases). Germline V gene lookup returns CDR1 KGHSH and CDR2 LQKENI. V lost 3 bases and J 1 base, leaving 8 bases between the germline ends. This CDR3 region has 14 residues. The CDR3, as DNA: TGTGCCAGCTCACCTGACGGGGGCACAGATACGCAGTATTTT. Its translation: CASSPDGGTDTQYF.

In DNA form, the CDR3 reads TGTGCCAGCAGCGGTGGATACCAAGAGACCCAGTACTTC. Protein: CASSGGYQETQYF. The V and J genes are TRBV6-5 and TRBJ2-5; no firm D call. The length of the CDR3 is 13 residues. The germline CDR1 and CDR2 sequences are MNHEY and SVGAGI. The V end was cut by 6 bases, the J end by 0 bases, with 8 bases between.

The chain carries TRBV19 and TRBJ1-5, with D possibly TRBD1 on 5 matching bases. Germline-derived CDR1 and CDR2 are LNHDA and SQIVND (reference sequence). V gave up 3 bases and J gave up 1 base, with 10 bases separating them. The CDR3 is made up of 15 amino acids. The CDR3 loop is CASSIWGGSNQPQHF. The CDR3 DNA reads TGTGCCAGTAGTATCTGGGGCGGCAGCAATCAGCCCCAGCATTTT.

V usage is TRBV5-1 and J usage is TRBJ1-4; TRBD1 matches 9 bases. The V gene's germline CDR1 is SGHRS and CDR2 YFSETQ. Trimming at V came to 2 bases and at J to 3 bases, leaving 8 bases not matched to a gene. The CDR3 totals 17 residues. In nucleotides, the CDR3 is TGCGCCAGCAGCTTACAACAGGGGGCGATAGCTAATGAAAAACTGTTTTTT. Amino acid sequence: CASSLQQGAIANEKLFF.

The V gene is TRBV9, the J gene TRBJ2-2; 10 nucleotides line up with TRBD1. The CDR3 consists of 16 residues. Germline V gives CDR1 SGDLS, CDR2 YYNGEE. Trimming removed 3 bases from V and 5 bases from J; junction bases left unmatched: 7. The CDR3, as DNA: TGTGCCAGCAGCGGTGCCGGGACAGGGGTTACCGGGGAGCTGTTTTTT. Amino acid sequence: CASSGAGTGVTGELFF.

V and J are TRBV7-6 and TRBJ1-6; TRBD1 might be the D (6 bases). Germline V gene lookup returns CDR1 SGHVS and CDR2 FNYEAQ. The CDR3 is 15 amino acids. Trimming took 2 bases from V and 7 from J, leaving 12 bases between them. CDR3 region: CASSLTRQENSPLHF. CDR3 in DNA: TGTGCCAGCAGCTTAACGAGACAGGAAAATTCACCCCTCCACTTT.

The chain joins TRBV7-9 to TRBJ2-1; TRBD2 is a possible D gene (5 bases). Germline V gene lookup returns CDR1 SEHNR and CDR2 FQNEAQ (reference sequence). Between the trimmed V and J ends, which lost 5 bases and 10 bases, there was a span of 24 bases. The CDR3 extends over 16 amino acids. The CDR3, as DNA: TGTGCCAGCAGCGCAATCACGAGGGTCGAGGAGGAGGAGCAGTTCTTC. Translated: CASSAITRVEEEEQFF. Based on the CDR3 plus reference TRBV7-9 and TRBJ2-1, the full variable domain is DTGVSQNPRHKITKRGQNVTFRCDPISEHNRLYWYRQTLGQGPEFLTYFQNEAQLEKSRLLSDRFSAERPKGSFSTLEIQRTEQGDSAMYLCASSAITRVEEEEQFFGPGTRLTVL.

The J gene is TRBJ2-2, the V gene TRBV7-6; unclear D gene. Trimming removed 5 bases at V and 5 bases at J, with 9 bases between. The germline V gene encodes CDR1 SGHVS and CDR2 FNYEAQ. The length of the CDR3 is 13 residues. The CDR3 DNA sequence: TGTGCCAGCAGCCGTGATGTAACCGGGGAGCTGTTTTTT. Translation gives CASSRDVTGELFF.

The chain recombines TRBV27 with TRBJ1-1; TRBD1 might be the D (5 bases). Looked up from germline, CDR1 is MNHEY and CDR2 is SMNVEV (reference sequence). The ends were cut back, 3 bases at V and 7 bases at J, with 12 bases in the middle. This CDR3 contains 13 residues. DNA for the CDR3: TGTGCCAGCAGTTTTGGGGCTGGGGGTGAAGCTTTCTTT. It yields the protein CASSFGAGGEAFF.

The chain couples TRBV5-4 to TRBJ2-7; 10 bases map to TRBD1. The V gene's germline CDR1 is SGHNT and CDR2 YYREEE (reference sequence). The length of the CDR3 is 19 residues. J lost 10 bases, V lost 4 bases, and 26 bases had no gene match. The CDR3: CASSNKPGQGLSSQFSQYF. DNA of the CDR3: TGTGCCAGCAGCAACAAACCGGGACAGGGGTTGAGCTCCCAGTTCTCCCAGTACTTC. The full variable domain, in which reference TRBV5-4 and TRBJ2-7 provide the parts outside the CDR3, is ETGVTQSPTHLIKTRGQQVTLRCSSQSGHNTVSWYQQALGQGPQFIFQYYREEENGRGNFPPRFSGLQFPNYSSELNVNALELDDSALYLCASSNKPGQGLSSQFSQYFGPGTRLTVT.

J is TRBJ1-5 and V is TRBV4-1; 7 bases are shared with TRBD1. The V gene's germline CDR1 is MGHRA and CDR2 YSYEKL. V trimming: 0 bases; J trimming: 3 bases; junction bases outside the gene matches: 5. The CDR3 runs 16 residues. The DNA for the CDR3 is TGCGCCAGCAGCCAAGAGCCGGGACAGTACAATCAGCCCCAGCATTTT. Amino acid sequence: CASSQEPGQYNQPQHF.

The chain recombines TRBV5-8 with TRBJ2-1; D might be TRBD2 (5 bases). Deletions cut 5 bases from V and 4 bases from J, with 19 bases between. The CDR3 has 16 amino acids. The germline V gene has CDR1 SGHTS and CDR2 YDEGEE. CDR3: CASSSGPRGIYNEQFF. CDR3 sequence (DNA): TGTGCCAGCAGTTCCGGGCCTCGGGGAATATACAATGAGCAGTTCTTC.

Here the CDR3 reads CASSSDNTEAFF. The CDR3, as DNA: TGTGCCAGCAGCTCAGATAACACTGAAGCTTTCTTT. The rearrangement links TRBV9 to TRBJ1-1; D ambiguous. Germline values: CDR1 SGDLS, CDR2 YYNGEE. Trimming removed 4 bases at V and 2 bases at J, with 6 bases between. This CDR3 spans 12 amino acids.

The rearrangement links TRBV11-2 to TRBJ2-7; D is ambiguous. Germline V gene lookup returns CDR1 SGHAT and CDR2 FQNNGV. The CDR3 runs to 14 residues. V was shortened by 5 bases and J by 9 bases, with 20 bases between the two germline ends. CDR3 sequence: CASSTLLGVLRQYF. CDR3 DNA sequence: TGTGCCAGCAGCACTTTGTTAGGCGTCCTTAGGCAGTACTTC.

The chain joins TRBV6-6 to TRBJ2-7; the D gene is possibly TRBD1 (6 bases). The V end was cut by 10 bases, the J end by 2 bases, with 9 bases between. Looked up from germline, CDR1 is MNHNY and CDR2 is SVGAGI (reference sequence). CDR3 length: 11 residues. CDR3 coding DNA: TGTGCCATCAGGGGTCCCTACGAGCAGTACTTC. Amino acids: CAIRGPYEQYF.

The V gene is TRBV4-1, the J gene TRBJ1-5, with D hard to call. The V and J ends lost 4 bases and 6 bases respectively, with 16 bases between them. The CDR3 consists of 15 residues. Germline CDR1 reads MGHRA; CDR2 reads YSYEKL. CDR3 protein: CASSLGPGGSQPQHF. The CDR3 DNA follows: TGCGCCAGCAGCCTTGGACCGGGAGGGTCTCAGCCCCAGCATTTT.

The CDR3 spells CASRGGTRPYEQYF. The CDR3 nucleotides read TGTGCCAGCAGGGGGGGGACCCGGCCCTACGAGCAGTACTTC. The rearrangement uses TRBV11-2 and TRBJ2-7; 7 bases agree with TRBD2. After removal of 6 bases from V and 2 bases from J, the junction contained 7 bases not matched to a gene. Germline CDR1 SGHAT, CDR2 FQNNGV. The CDR3 sequence is 14 residues long.

The chain is built from TRBV5-4 and TRBJ1-3; D gene unclear. The germline gives CDR1 SGHNT, CDR2 YYREEE (reference sequence). Trimming took off 7 bases at V and 0 bases at J, with 20 bases between the two ends. The CDR3 runs to 17 residues. The CDR3 DNA sequence: TGTGCCAGCGGCTCCGTGGGTTCTGAAAGCTCTGGAAACACCATATATTTT. Its translation: CASGSVGSESSGNTIYF.